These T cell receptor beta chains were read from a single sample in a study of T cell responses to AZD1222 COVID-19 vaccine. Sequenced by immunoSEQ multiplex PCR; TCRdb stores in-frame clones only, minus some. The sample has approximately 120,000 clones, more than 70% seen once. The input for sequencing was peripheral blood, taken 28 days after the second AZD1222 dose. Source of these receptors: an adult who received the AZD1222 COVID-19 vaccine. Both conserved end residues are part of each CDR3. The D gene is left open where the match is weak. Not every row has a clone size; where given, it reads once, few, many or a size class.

CDR3nt: TGTGCCAGCAGCCAGGGGACAGGCACTAATGAAAAACTGTTTTTT
CDR3aa: CASSQGTGTNEKLFF
abundance: .
j_gene: TRBJ1-4
v_gene: TRBV4-2
d_gene: TRBD1

CDR3nt: TGTGCCAGCAGTGACTCTCCGGCGGGGGGCACCGGGGAGCTGTTTTTT
CDR3aa: CASSDSPAGGTGELFF
abundance: .
j_gene: TRBJ2-2
v_gene: TRBV6-4
d_gene: TRBD2

CDR3nt: TGTGCCAGCAGCCAGGTTACGGGGGGGGCGGCTGAAGCTTTCTTT
CDR3aa: CASSQVTGGAAEAFF
abundance: once
j_gene: TRBJ1-1
v_gene: TRBV14
d_gene: .

CDR3nt: TGCGCCAGCAGCCTAGGGGACAGGGCAACCGGAAACACCATATATTTT
CDR3aa: CASSLGDRATGNTIYF
abundance: .
j_gene: TRBJ1-3
v_gene: TRBV5-1
d_gene: TRBD1

CDR3nt: TGCGCCAGCAGAGAAGGTCTATCCCAAGAGACCCAGTACTTC
CDR3aa: CASREGLSQETQYF
abundance: .
j_gene: TRBJ2-5
v_gene: TRBV5-1
d_gene: .

CDR3nt: TGTGCCTGGAAAGGTCAGCCATTCGAGCAGTACTTC
CDR3aa: CAWKGQPFEQYF
abundance: few
j_gene: TRBJ2-7
v_gene: TRBV30
d_gene: .

CDR3nt: TGTGCCAGCAGTGAAGCCGGAGGGGCGGGTGATGGCTACACCTTC
CDR3aa: CASSEAGGAGDGYTF
abundance: .
j_gene: TRBJ1-2
v_gene: TRBV2
d_gene: .

CDR3nt: TGTGCCAGCAGGCTCCGGGACAGGGACGAGCAGTACTTC
CDR3aa: CASRLRDRDEQYF
abundance: .
j_gene: TRBJ2-7
v_gene: TRBV6-5
d_gene: TRBD1

CDR3nt: TGTGCCACCACCGACCCTAGCGCGACCGTGGCTTTCTTT
CDR3aa: CATTDPSATVAFF
abundance: .
j_gene: TRBJ1-1
v_gene: TRBV24-1
d_gene: .

CDR3nt: TGCGCCAGCAGCCAAGAAGCCCCCGGACAGCGACCATTTATTTCTGGGGCCAACGTCCTGACTTTC
CDR3aa: CASSQEAPGQRPFISGANVLTF
abundance: .
j_gene: TRBJ2-6
v_gene: TRBV4-1
d_gene: .

CDR3nt: TGTGCCAGCAGCTTCACGGGACTGTCCACAGATACGCAGTATTTT
CDR3aa: CASSFTGLSTDTQYF
abundance: .
j_gene: TRBJ2-3
v_gene: TRBV6-5
d_gene: .

CDR3nt: TGTGCCAGCAGCCTCGAGCGGGAACGCGAGCAGTACTTC
CDR3aa: CASSLEREREQYF
abundance: .
j_gene: TRBJ2-7
v_gene: TRBV5-4
d_gene: TRBD2

CDR3nt: TGTGCCAGCAGTGACCCTCTAGCGGGAGGACTCTTC
CDR3aa: CASSDPLAGGLF
abundance: .
j_gene: TRBJ2-7
v_gene: TRBV6-2/TRBV6-3
d_gene: TRBD2

CDR3nt: TGTGCCAGCAGCCAAATGGGGACAGGTAGACGGGGCTACACCTTC
CDR3aa: CASSQMGTGRRGYTF
abundance: once
j_gene: TRBJ1-2
v_gene: TRBV11-2
d_gene: TRBD1

CDR3nt: TGTGCCAGCAGTCTCCGGGACAGGGGATTCTCTGGGGCCAACGTCCTGACTTTC
CDR3aa: CASSLRDRGFSGANVLTF
abundance: .
j_gene: TRBJ2-6
v_gene: TRBV6-6
d_gene: TRBD1

CDR3nt: TGTGCCAGCAGCGGCGGGACTAGCGGAGTCAATGAGCAGTTCTTC
CDR3aa: CASSGGTSGVNEQFF
abundance: .
j_gene: TRBJ2-1
v_gene: TRBV5-4
d_gene: TRBD2

CDR3nt: TGTGCCAGCAGCTTAGTCCAGAATAATGAAAAACTGTTTTTT
CDR3aa: CASSLVQNNEKLFF
abundance: .
j_gene: TRBJ1-4
v_gene: TRBV7-9
d_gene: .

CDR3nt: TGTGCCAGCAGTCCCGGGGGGGGATACAATGAGCAGTTCTTC
CDR3aa: CASSPGGGYNEQFF
abundance: once
j_gene: TRBJ2-1
v_gene: TRBV27
d_gene: TRBD2

CDR3nt: TGTGCCAGCAGCACTGGACAGGGGATAAATCAGCCCCAGCATTTT
CDR3aa: CASSTGQGINQPQHF
abundance: .
j_gene: TRBJ1-5
v_gene: TRBV5-4
d_gene: TRBD1

CDR3nt: TGTGCCAGCAGCTTGCCAACTCTCAATGAGCAGTTCTTC
CDR3aa: CASSLPTLNEQFF
abundance: .
j_gene: TRBJ2-1
v_gene: TRBV5-4
d_gene: .

CDR3nt: TGTGCCAGCAGCTTGTCGGGAAACACCGGGGAGCTGTTTTTT
CDR3aa: CASSLSGNTGELFF
abundance: .
j_gene: TRBJ2-2
v_gene: TRBV5-6
d_gene: .

CDR3nt: TGTGCCAGCAGCCCGGGACAGGGGAACGAGCAGTACTTC
CDR3aa: CASSPGQGNEQYF
abundance: .
j_gene: TRBJ2-7
v_gene: TRBV6-5
d_gene: TRBD1

CDR3nt: TGTGCCACCAGTGATCGAAAAGCTCCATTAGGGGGGTGGGATACGCAGTATTTT
CDR3aa: CATSDRKAPLGGWDTQYF
abundance: .
j_gene: TRBJ2-3
v_gene: TRBV24-1
d_gene: .

CDR3nt: TGCGCCAGCAGCTTGGGAGGGGTCCAGGGCTATGGCTACACCTTC
CDR3aa: CASSLGGVQGYGYTF
abundance: .
j_gene: TRBJ1-2
v_gene: TRBV5-1
d_gene: .

CDR3nt: TGCAGCGTTCGAGAAGGGGGGACCGGGGAGCTGTTTTTT
CDR3aa: CSVREGGTGELFF
abundance: .
j_gene: TRBJ2-2
v_gene: TRBV29-1
d_gene: .

CDR3nt: TGTGCCAGCAGCCTTTGGACAGGGGGCGCGGAGACCCAGTACTTC
CDR3aa: CASSLWTGGAETQYF
abundance: .
j_gene: TRBJ2-5
v_gene: TRBV3-1/TRBV3-2
d_gene: TRBD1

CDR3nt: TGTGCCAGCAGCCAAGGTCCCTACAATGAGCAGTTCTTC
CDR3aa: CASSQGPYNEQFF
abundance: .
j_gene: TRBJ2-1
v_gene: TRBV3-1/TRBV3-2
d_gene: .

CDR3nt: TGTGCCAGTAGTCCAGGGGGGGAGAGCACTGAAGCTTTCTTT
CDR3aa: CASSPGGESTEAFF
abundance: once
j_gene: TRBJ1-1
v_gene: TRBV19
d_gene: TRBD1

CDR3nt: TGTGCCAGCAGTTACTCCATGACCCAGCCCCAGCATTTT
CDR3aa: CASSYSMTQPQHF
abundance: .
j_gene: TRBJ1-5
v_gene: TRBV6-5
d_gene: .

CDR3nt: TGTGCCAGCAGTGACGGGGAAACCCCGAACACCGGGGAGCTGTTTTTT
CDR3aa: CASSDGETPNTGELFF
abundance: many
j_gene: TRBJ2-2
v_gene: TRBV6-4
d_gene: .

CDR3nt: TGTGCCAGCATCGGTCAGGGGAGGGAAGAGCAGTACTTC
CDR3aa: CASIGQGREEQYF
abundance: few
j_gene: TRBJ2-7
v_gene: TRBV28
d_gene: .

CDR3nt: TGTGCCAGCAGATTTCTGTGGGGGACCAAAAACATTCAGTACTTC
CDR3aa: CASRFLWGTKNIQYF
abundance: .
j_gene: TRBJ2-4
v_gene: TRBV21-1
d_gene: .

CDR3nt: TGTGCCAGCAGCTTAGTCGGCAGGGAAGATCAGCCCCAGCATTTT
CDR3aa: CASSLVGREDQPQHF
abundance: .
j_gene: TRBJ1-5
v_gene: TRBV7-8
d_gene: .

CDR3nt: TGTGCCAGCAGCTCGATGGGAGCGGGCTACACCTTC
CDR3aa: CASSSMGAGYTF
abundance: .
j_gene: TRBJ1-2
v_gene: TRBV7-9
d_gene: .

CDR3nt: TGTGCCAGCAGTTACGGGACTGAAGCTTTCTTT
CDR3aa: CASSYGTEAFF
abundance: once
j_gene: TRBJ1-1
v_gene: TRBV6-2/TRBV6-3
d_gene: .

CDR3nt: TGTGCCAGCAGCTTAAGACTCGAAGAGACCCAGTACTTC
CDR3aa: CASSLRLEETQYF
abundance: .
j_gene: TRBJ2-5
v_gene: TRBV7-6
d_gene: .

CDR3nt: TGTGCCAGCAGCCCGTCGGGGCCATATAATTCACCCCTCCACTTT
CDR3aa: CASSPSGPYNSPLHF
abundance: .
j_gene: TRBJ1-6
v_gene: TRBV6-5
d_gene: .

CDR3nt: TGTGCCAGCACCAAAACGAGACTAGCGGGACCGGATCAGTTCTTC
CDR3aa: CASTKTRLAGPDQFF
abundance: .
j_gene: TRBJ2-1
v_gene: TRBV2
d_gene: TRBD2

CDR3nt: TGTGCCAGCAGCAGAACAGGGGAAACCTATGGCTACACCTTC
CDR3aa: CASSRTGETYGYTF
abundance: .
j_gene: TRBJ1-2
v_gene: TRBV5-6
d_gene: TRBD1

CDR3nt: TGTGCCAGCAGCTTAGGAGGGGTTAATCAGCCCCAGCATTTT
CDR3aa: CASSLGGVNQPQHF
abundance: .
j_gene: TRBJ1-5
v_gene: TRBV7-9
d_gene: .

CDR3nt: TGTGCCAGCAGTCCTCAACAGGGTTTAAATTCACCCCTCCACTTT
CDR3aa: CASSPQQGLNSPLHF
abundance: .
j_gene: TRBJ1-6
v_gene: TRBV28
d_gene: .

CDR3nt: TGTGCCAGCAGCTTTGGGACAGGCTCCTACGAGCAGTACTTC
CDR3aa: CASSFGTGSYEQYF
abundance: .
j_gene: TRBJ2-7
v_gene: TRBV5-6
d_gene: TRBD1

CDR3nt: TGTGCCAGCAGCGGCAGACCGGGACAGGGGTTCTACGAGCAGTACTTC
CDR3aa: CASSGRPGQGFYEQYF
abundance: .
j_gene: TRBJ2-7
v_gene: TRBV9
d_gene: TRBD1

CDR3nt: TGCGCCAGCAGCTTTGACCCGACTACCTTGGCTGAAGCTTTCTTT
CDR3aa: CASSFDPTTLAEAFF
abundance: once
j_gene: TRBJ1-1
v_gene: TRBV5-1
d_gene: .

CDR3nt: TGTGCCAGCAGCTTAGGGGGGTCTAGCACAGATACGCAGTATTTT
CDR3aa: CASSLGGSSTDTQYF
abundance: .
j_gene: TRBJ2-3
v_gene: TRBV11-3
d_gene: .

CDR3nt: TGTGCCAGCAGTAAAACAGGGGGCGGGGGGACCCAGTACTTC
CDR3aa: CASSKTGGGGTQYF
abundance: once
j_gene: TRBJ2-5
v_gene: TRBV25-1
d_gene: TRBD1

CDR3nt: TGTGCCAGCAGCTTAAACGGAAACGAGCAGTACTTC
CDR3aa: CASSLNGNEQYF
abundance: .
j_gene: TRBJ2-7
v_gene: TRBV7-3
d_gene: .

CDR3nt: TGTGCCAGCAGCTTAGAGACAGGGAACACCGGGGAGCTGTTTTTT
CDR3aa: CASSLETGNTGELFF
abundance: .
j_gene: TRBJ2-2
v_gene: TRBV7-7
d_gene: .

CDR3nt: TGTGCCAGCACTAGAAACAATGAGCAGTTCTTC
CDR3aa: CASTRNNEQFF
abundance: .
j_gene: TRBJ2-1
v_gene: TRBV11-1
d_gene: .

CDR3nt: TGTGCCAGCAGCTTACGGCAGTGGGGGTCTGGAAACACCATATATTTT
CDR3aa: CASSLRQWGSGNTIYF
abundance: .
j_gene: TRBJ1-3
v_gene: TRBV11-2
d_gene: .

CDR3nt: TGTGCCACCAGTGACCCCACTAGCGGGAGCATCAATGAGCAGTTCTTC
CDR3aa: CATSDPTSGSINEQFF
abundance: few
j_gene: TRBJ2-1
v_gene: TRBV24-1
d_gene: TRBD2

CDR3nt: TGCGCCAGCAGCCACCCGAAGGGGGACTATAACTATGGCTACACCTTC
CDR3aa: CASSHPKGDYNYGYTF
abundance: .
j_gene: TRBJ1-2
v_gene: TRBV4-3
d_gene: .

CDR3nt: TGTGCCAGTCAGAAAACCGGGCCCCGGGGGACCGGGGAGCTGTTTTTT
CDR3aa: CASQKTGPRGTGELFF
abundance: .
j_gene: TRBJ2-2
v_gene: TRBV18
d_gene: .

CDR3nt: TGTGCCAGCAGTTCTTCATCACGAGGGGGACAGCCCCAGCATTTT
CDR3aa: CASSSSSRGGQPQHF
abundance: many
j_gene: TRBJ1-5
v_gene: TRBV7-9
d_gene: .

CDR3nt: TGCAGTGAGGTGGTCATGGAGACCCAGTACTTC
CDR3aa: CSEVVMETQYF
abundance: .
j_gene: TRBJ2-5
v_gene: TRBV20-1
d_gene: .

CDR3nt: TGTGCCAGCAGCTTGGGAGGGCTAACTAGCGGGAGAGAAGTGGAGCTGTTTTTT
CDR3aa: CASSLGGLTSGREVELFF
abundance: .
j_gene: TRBJ2-2
v_gene: TRBV5-4
d_gene: TRBD2

CDR3nt: TGTGCCTGGAGTCGCAGGGAAGGAAACACCATATATTTT
CDR3aa: CAWSRREGNTIYF
abundance: .
j_gene: TRBJ1-3
v_gene: TRBV30
d_gene: .

CDR3nt: TGTGCCAGCAGTGTGAGCTCCTACGAGCAGTACTTC
CDR3aa: CASSVSSYEQYF
abundance: once
j_gene: TRBJ2-7
v_gene: TRBV6-2/TRBV6-3
d_gene: .

CDR3nt: TGCGCCAGCAGCCCGTCGAATGGAAACACCATATATTTT
CDR3aa: CASSPSNGNTIYF
abundance: .
j_gene: TRBJ1-3
v_gene: TRBV5-1
d_gene: .

CDR3nt: TGTGCCAGCAGCTTATACCCAGGGAACACTGAAGCTTTCTTT
CDR3aa: CASSLYPGNTEAFF
abundance: once
j_gene: TRBJ1-1
v_gene: TRBV7-3
d_gene: .